The clone carrying this T cell receptor beta chain was seen just once. Its specificity is unknown. The CDR3 runs to 13 residues. Germline V gene sequence: CDR1 SGHTA, CDR2 FQGNSA. V was shortened by 5 bases and J by 10 bases, with 17 bases between the two germline ends. The PCR contained 60 Vbeta and 13 Jbeta primers. Profiled with immunoSEQ multiplex PCR; TCRdb holds only in-frame clones, not every one. The data show around 120,000 clones, 55% to 65% seen once. The entry originates in a study of cytomegalovirus exposure and HLA in healthy donors. Background on the study: The study's early data release held about 77 million unique TCRs from HLA-typed donors. Findings of the study overall: When analyzed later, the rates of TCR association showed variation by HLA locus, with DRB1 the most and HLA-C the fewest.

The specimen sequenced was PBMCs. The sequence came from a man aged 25-45 years in good health and CMV-seropositive. The J gene is TRBJ1-1, the V gene TRBV7-2; D uncertain. The CDR3 reads CASSPTLGAGAFF. The DNA for the CDR3 is TGTGCCAGCAGCCCTACCCTGGGCGCGGGAGCTTTCTTT.